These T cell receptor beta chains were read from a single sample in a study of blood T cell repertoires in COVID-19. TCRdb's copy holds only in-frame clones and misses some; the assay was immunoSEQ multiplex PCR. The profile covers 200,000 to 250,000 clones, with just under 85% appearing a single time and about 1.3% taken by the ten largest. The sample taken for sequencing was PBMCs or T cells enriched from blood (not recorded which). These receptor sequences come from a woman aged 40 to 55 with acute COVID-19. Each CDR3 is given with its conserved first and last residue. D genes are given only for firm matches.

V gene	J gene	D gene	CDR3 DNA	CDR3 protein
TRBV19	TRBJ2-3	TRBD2	TGTGCCAGTAGTCAGAGCGGGGGGGCCGCAGATACGCAGTATTTT	CASSQSGGAADTQYF
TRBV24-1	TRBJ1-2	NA	TGTGCCACCAGTGATTCCTGGGGGGGCGGCTACACCTTC	CATSDSWGGGYTF
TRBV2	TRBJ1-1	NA	TGTGCCAGCATTGTTTCCCCAGGGGCTGAAGCTTTCTTT	CASIVSPGAEAFF
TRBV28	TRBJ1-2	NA	TGTGCCAGCAGTTTCAAGACAGCGTTCTATGGCTACACCTTC	CASSFKTAFYGYTF
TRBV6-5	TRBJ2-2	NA	TGTGCCAGCAGTCACAGTGGGGAGCTGTTTTTT	CASSHSGELFF
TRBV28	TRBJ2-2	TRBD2	TGTGCCAGCAGACACGGACTAGCCGACGGGGGCGGGGAGCTGTTTTTT	CASRHGLADGGGELFF
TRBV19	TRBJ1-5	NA	TGTGCCAGTAGCATAATTCATGGGACACACAATCAGCCCCAGCATTTT	CASSIIHGTHNQPQHF
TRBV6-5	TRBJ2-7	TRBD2	TGTGCCAGCAGTTATCGGGAGGCCGGGTCATACGAGCAGTACTTC	CASSYREAGSYEQYF
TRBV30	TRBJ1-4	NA	TGTGCCTGGGCCCCCGGTACTAATGAAAAACTGTTTTTT	CAWAPGTNEKLFF
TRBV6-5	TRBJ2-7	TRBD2	TGTGCCAGCAGTTACCCAGCGGGGGTGAAGGGGGGCGAGCAGTACTTC	CASSYPAGVKGGEQYF
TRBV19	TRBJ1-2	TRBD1	TGTGCCAGCCACCCTCGGGACAGGGGCAGCTCTAACTATGGCTACACCTTC	CASHPRDRGSSNYGYTF
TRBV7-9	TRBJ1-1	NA	TGTGCCAGCAGCTCCTACTCTCGCGGCACTGAAGCTTTCTTT	CASSSYSRGTEAFF
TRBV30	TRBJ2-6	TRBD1	TGTGCCTGGTCCAAAACAGGGGCTGGGGCCAACGTCCTGACTTTC	CAWSKTGAGANVLTF
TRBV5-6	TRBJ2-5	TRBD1	TGTGCCAGCGGGACAGGGGGACAAGAGACCCAGTACTTC	CASGTGGQETQYF
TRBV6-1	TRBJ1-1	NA	TGTGCCAGCAGTGAAGCGGGGGGACGGAGATCAGCTTTCTTT	CASSEAGGRRSAFF
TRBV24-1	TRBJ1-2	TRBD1	TGTGCCACCAGTGATACATCGACAGGGTTCTATGGCTACACCTTC	CATSDTSTGFYGYTF